Only one count was recorded for the clone carrying this T cell receptor (beta chain). The time point is: cycle 4 day 1 (C4D1), after six to seven weeks of nivolumab. Every one of the patients relapsed after autologous stem cell transplantation (brentuximab vedotin exposure was variable). This entry is derived from a study of PD-1 blockade in classical Hodgkin lymphoma. Unmatched junction bases numbered 7, after V lost 2 bases and J lost 5 bases. CDR3 size: 15 residues. Germline V gene lookup returns CDR1 SGHTA and CDR2 FQGNSA. The method was immunoSEQ multiplex PCR; TCRdb's version includes in-frame clones alone and lacks a portion of them. Of 90,000 to 140,000 clones listed, around 90% are singletons.

This chain links TRBV7-2 with TRBJ2-7; TRBD1 matches 9 bases. This TCR came from a human donor with classical Hodgkin lymphoma. Sequences were derived from peripheral blood mononuclear cells (PBMCs), sampled before the fourth cycle of nivolumab. The CDR3 loop reads CASSLQGQGINEQYF. The DNA for the CDR3 is TGTGCCAGCAGCTTACAGGGACAGGGTATTAACGAGCAGTACTTC.